The next 29 T cell receptor beta chains were all read from a single sample in a study of blood T cell repertoires in COVID-19. Some clones are missing from TCRdb's copy, which holds only in-frame ones; the method was immunoSEQ multiplex PCR. This sample yields 200,000 or so clones, of which approximately 83% are seen a single time; over 2.5% belongs to the top ten. The source material was peripheral blood. These receptors originate from a man in his sixties with acute or convalescent COVID-19.

This clone was seen a single time. This sequence joins TRBV27 and TRBJ2-3; 8 nucleotides align to TRBD1. The CDR3 is made up of 16 amino acids. V lost 1 base, J lost 0 bases, and 3 bases stayed unmatched. Germline V gene data show CDR1 as MNHEY and CDR2 as SMNVEV (reference sequence). The CDR3 reads CASSLFQGASTDTQYF. The CDR3, as DNA: TGTGCCAGCAGTTTATTCCAGGGGGCTAGCACAGATACGCAGTATTTT.

The J gene is TRBJ2-2, the V gene TRBV28; D uncertain. The V gene lost 1 base and the J gene lost 7 bases, with 4 bases spanning the gap. CDR3 length: 12 residues. Germline-derived CDR1 and CDR2 are MDHEN and SYDVKM. The CDR3 reads CASSLSYGELFF. The CDR3 DNA reads TGTGCCAGCAGTTTATCTTACGGGGAGCTGTTTTTT. Looking up the rest from reference TRBV28 and TRBJ2-2 gives the full variable domain: DVKVTQSSRYLVKRTGEKVFLECVQDMDHENMFWYRQDPGLGLRLIYFSYDVKMKEKGDIPEGYSVSREKKERFSLILESASTNQTSMYLCASSLSYGELFFGEGSRLTVL.

The V call is TRBV5-1, the J call TRBJ2-2, with D possibly matching TRBD1 (6 bases). This CDR3 has 16 residues. Germline V gives CDR1 SGHRS, CDR2 YFSETQ. Trimming removed 0 bases at V and 4 bases at J, with 13 bases between. The CDR3 loop reads CASSLAGVAGTGELFF. The CDR3 DNA reads TGCGCCAGCAGCTTGGCAGGGGTCGCGGGCACCGGGGAGCTGTTTTTT.

The V call is TRBV4-1, the J call TRBJ1-4; 9 bases align to TRBD1. Germline values: CDR1 MGHRA, CDR2 YSYEKL. This CDR3 is 16 amino acids long. Trimming at V came to 3 bases and at J to 8 bases, leaving 10 bases not matched to a gene. The CDR3 DNA is TGCGCCAGCAGCCACCCCGCCCGGGACAGGGACGAAAAACTGTTTTTT. Its protein product is CASSHPARDRDEKLFF.

V is TRBV25-1 and J is TRBJ1-6; D is undetermined. Trimming removed 2 bases from V and 10 bases from J, with 12 bases in between. The CDR3 runs to 14 residues. Germline CDR1 reads MGHDK; CDR2 reads SYGVNS. The DNA for the CDR3 is TGTGCCAGCAGTGAAAGGCAGGCCCGGTCACCCCTCCACTTT. Protein: CASSERQARSPLHF. Full variable domain (rest looked up from reference TRBV25-1 and TRBJ1-6): EADIYQTPRYLVIGTGKKITLECSQTMGHDKMYWYQQDPGMELHLIHYSYGVNSTEKGDLSSESTVSRIRTEHFPLTLESARPSHTSQYLCASSERQARSPLHFGNGTRLTVT.

The DNA of the CDR3 is TGTGCCAGCAGCCAAGTACTTGCGGATGAGCAGTTCTTC. This translates into CASSQVLADEQFF. V and J are TRBV14 and TRBJ2-1; D not certain. The CDR3 runs to 13 residues. V lost 1 base, J lost 8 bases, and 9 bases lay in between. The germline CDR1 and CDR2 sequences are SGHDN and FVKESK.

The rearrangement uses TRBV28 and TRBJ2-1, with TRBD2 identical over 8 bases. The V segment lost 4 bases and the J segment 6 bases; nucleotides outside the gene matches: 8. In germline, CDR1 is MDHEN, CDR2 SYDVKM. The CDR3 sequence is 15 residues long. The CDR3 reads CASSSGAGGVNEQFF. The CDR3 nucleotides are TGTGCCAGCAGTTCAGGGGCGGGAGGAGTCAATGAGCAGTTCTTC.

This chain joins TRBV28 and TRBJ1-1, with D possibly being TRBD1 (6 bases). CDR3 length: 12 residues. Trimming stripped 8 bases from V and 4 bases from J, with 11 bases between. Germline V gives CDR1 MDHEN, CDR2 SYDVKM. The DNA for the CDR3 is TGTGCCAGCCTGCGGGGGGCCACTGAAGCTTTCTTT. As protein: CASLRGATEAFF. Looking up the rest from reference TRBV28 and TRBJ1-1 gives the full variable domain: DVKVTQSSRYLVKRTGEKVFLECVQDMDHENMFWYRQDPGLGLRLIYFSYDVKMKEKGDIPEGYSVSREKKERFSLILESASTNQTSMYLCASLRGATEAFFGQGTRLTVV.

This chain links TRBV9 with TRBJ2-7; 8 positions match TRBD1. The V segment lost 4 bases and the J segment 2 bases; nucleotides outside the gene matches: 8. The CDR3 sequence is 15 residues long. CDR1 and CDR2 from the germline V gene are SGDLS and YYNGEE. The CDR3 DNA is TGTGCCAGCAGCCTTCGGACAGGGCCGACCTACGAGCAGTACTTC. The encoded protein is CASSLRTGPTYEQYF.

This chain uses TRBV27 with TRBJ2-7, with a possible D match to TRBD2 (6 bases). Germline V gene lookup returns CDR1 MNHEY and CDR2 SMNVEV (reference sequence). V was cut by 0 bases and J by 0 bases, with 9 bases left in between. This CDR3 region has 15 residues. CDR3: CASSLSTGLSYEQYF. In nucleotides, the CDR3 is TGTGCCAGCAGTTTATCGACGGGACTCTCCTACGAGCAGTACTTC.

The chain links TRBV6-5 to TRBJ2-3; a possible D gene is TRBD2 (7 bases). The CDR3 sequence is 12 residues long. Trimming shortened V by 11 bases and J by 3 bases, and 12 bases separated the two germline ends. Looked up from germline, CDR1 is MNHEY and CDR2 is SVGAGI. The CDR3 DNA sequence: TGTGCCGCGGGGGCAGGAACAGATACGCAGTATTTT. Residues: CAAGAGTDTQYF.

This chain connects TRBV5-5 to TRBJ1-2; TRBD1 agrees at 7 bases. CDR1 SGHKS and CDR2 YYEKEE come from the germline V gene (reference sequence). This CDR3 contains 14 residues. Trimming removed 5 bases from V and 9 bases from J; junction bases left unmatched: 13. CDR3 region: CASSFVQGQGSYTF. CDR3 DNA sequence: TGTGCCAGCAGTTTCGTACAGGGGCAGGGCAGCTACACCTTC. The variable domain in full, completed from reference TRBV5-5 and TRBJ1-2, reads DAGVTQSPTHLIKTRGQQVTLRCSPISGHKSVSWYQQVLGQGPQFIFQYYEKEERGRGNFPDRFSARQFPNYSSELNVNALLLGDSALYLCASSFVQGQGSYTFGSGTRLTVV.

J is TRBJ1-2 and V is TRBV24-1; the D is unclear. This CDR3 has 12 residues. The V gene lost 3 bases and the J gene lost 7 bases, with 8 bases spanning the gap. Per the germline V gene, CDR1 is KGHDR and CDR2 is SFDVKD. The CDR3 bases are TGTGCCACCAGTGATCCGGACTTTGGCTACACCTTC. The encoded protein is CATSDPDFGYTF.

There are a few counts of this clone. This rearrangement joins TRBV4-2 to TRBJ2-5; D gene ambiguous. Germline lookup yields CDR1 LGHNA and CDR2 YNFKEQ. The length of the CDR3 is 14 residues. V dropped 5 bases and J dropped 5 bases, with 15 bases sitting between them. CDR3 sequence reads: CASSSIAVGETQYF. CDR3 nucleotide sequence: TGTGCCAGCAGCTCGATCGCGGTTGGCGAGACCCAGTACTTC.

V and J are TRBV4-3 and TRBJ1-5; D possibly corresponds to TRBD1 (6 bases). The germline CDR1 and CDR2 sequences are LGHNA and YSLEER. This CDR3 region has 14 residues. V shed 4 bases and J shed 6 bases, with 13 bases lying between them. The CDR3 nucleotides are TGCGCCAGCAGCCCCGGGGGGGCTGGTCAGCCCCAGCATTTT. It encodes CASSPGGAGQPQHF.

The rearrangement joins TRBV28 to TRBJ1-2; 7 positions agree with TRBD1. Trimming cost V 4 bases and J 8 bases; bases outside gene matches: 10. The germline V gene encodes CDR1 MDHEN and CDR2 SYDVKM. The length of the CDR3 is 14 residues. The CDR3 sequence is CASSSVDRASGYTF. The CDR3, as DNA: TGTGCCAGCAGTTCGGTTGACAGGGCTTCCGGCTACACCTTC.

This rearrangement joins TRBV6-6 to TRBJ1-2; 11 nucleotides agree with TRBD1. CDR1 is MNHNY and CDR2 is SVGAGI in the germline V gene (reference sequence). The CDR3 loop spans 15 amino acids. The V gene end was trimmed by 7 bases and the J gene end by 8 bases; junction bases not matched to a gene: 12. The chain's CDR3 is CASTRGTGGQWGYTF. CDR3 coding DNA: TGTGCCAGCACCCGTGGGACAGGGGGTCAATGGGGCTACACCTTC.

The chain joins TRBV3-1 (or the pseudogene TRBV3-2) to TRBJ2-1, with D possibly TRBD1 on 5 matching bases. The CDR3 spans 14 residues. Trimming cost V 4 bases and J 4 bases, with 11 bases left between them. CDR1 LGHDT and CDR2 YNNKEL come from the germline V gene (reference sequence). CDR3 nucleotides: TGTGCCAGCAGCCGAAGCACAGGATACAATGAGCAGTTCTTC. This translates into CASSRSTGYNEQFF.

This clone was recorded a few times. CDR3 region: CASSLVSATNEKLFF. CDR3 nucleotides: TGTGCCAGCAGCTTAGTGTCAGCAACTAATGAAAAACTGTTTTTT. The chain links TRBV7-8 to TRBJ1-4; unclear D gene. Trimming stripped 1 base from V and 0 bases from J, with 6 bases between. The CDR3 has 15 amino acids. Germline V gene lookup returns CDR1 SGHVS and CDR2 FQNEAQ.

V usage is TRBV2 and J usage is TRBJ2-3, with 14 bases matching TRBD2. Germline assignment: CDR1 SNHLY and CDR2 FYNNEI. Trimming removed 3 bases from V and 0 bases from J; junction bases left unmatched: 11. The CDR3 is made up of 20 amino acids. CDR3 sequence reads: CASSETSGRAWSASTDTQYF. CDR3 nucleotides: TGTGCCAGCAGTGAGACTAGCGGGAGGGCCTGGAGTGCTAGCACAGATACGCAGTATTTT.

A single count supports this clone. The rearrangement uses TRBV19 and TRBJ2-1; TRBD1 matches at 11 bases. In germline, CDR1 is LNHDA, CDR2 SQIVND (reference sequence). The CDR3 sequence is 15 residues long. The V gene end was trimmed by 6 bases and the J gene end by 6 bases; junction bases not matched to a gene: 7. CDR3 sequence reads: CASRETGTGGNEQFF. CDR3 in DNA: TGTGCCAGTAGGGAAACCGGGACAGGGGGCAATGAGCAGTTCTTC. Together with reference TRBV19 and TRBJ2-1, the CDR3 gives the full variable domain: DGGITQSPKYLFRKEGQNVTLSCEQNLNHDAMYWYRQDPGQGLRLIYYSQIVNDFQKGDIAEGYSVSREKKESFPLTVTSAQKNPTAFYLCASRETGTGGNEQFFGPGTRLTVL.

V and J are TRBV7-9 and TRBJ2-7, with 7 nucleotides matching TRBD1. Trimming cost V 5 bases and J 2 bases; bases outside gene matches: 6. Per the germline V gene, CDR1 is SEHNR and CDR2 is FQNEAQ (reference sequence). The CDR3 totals 14 residues. The CDR3 DNA reads TGTGCCAGCAGCGCAACAGGGGTTACCTACGAGCAGTACTTC. This sequence encodes CASSATGVTYEQYF.

The rearrangement joins TRBV3-1 (or the pseudogene TRBV3-2) to TRBJ2-7, with TRBD2 as a possible D gene (6 bases). V dropped 1 base and J dropped 3 bases, with 13 bases sitting between them. Germline loops: CDR1 LGHDT, CDR2 YNNKEL (reference sequence). The CDR3 has 15 amino acids. CDR3 DNA sequence: TGTGCCAGCAGCCAAGTTTCGGGGGAGAACTACGAGCAGTACTTC. This gives the protein CASSQVSGENYEQYF.

The sample holds a few counts of this clone. The chain couples TRBV7-9 to TRBJ2-4, with 9 bases that match TRBD2. CDR1 SEHNR and CDR2 FQNEAQ come from the germline V gene (reference sequence). CDR3 length: 15 residues. Trimming took 1 base from V and 4 from J; bases not matched to a gene: 2. CDR3 loop: CASSLGAGGKNIQYF. The CDR3 DNA sequence: TGTGCCAGCAGCTTAGGGGCGGGAGGGAAAAACATTCAGTACTTC.

J is TRBJ2-7 and V is TRBV23-1; D call uncertain. TRBV23-1 is sorted into the ORF group, with uncertain function. Trimming cost V 0 bases and J 2 bases, with 14 bases left between them. The CDR3 loop spans 16 amino acids. CDR3 DNA: TGCGCCAGCAGTCAATCCGGTCAGGCCCTAACCTACGAGCAGTACTTC. This gives the protein CASSQSGQALTYEQYF.

As concerns this clone: This sample also contains other DNA sequences that code for the same CDR3. The chain joins TRBV27 to TRBJ1-2; weak D call: TRBD1 (5 bases). Germline V gene data show CDR1 as MNHEY and CDR2 as SMNVEV (reference sequence). V dropped 6 bases and J dropped 4 bases, with 6 bases sitting between them. The CDR3 consists of 11 residues. This CDR3 reads CASRGGYGYTF. The CDR3 DNA follows: TGTGCCAGCAGGGGGGGCTATGGCTACACCTTC.

The chain carries TRBV4-3 and TRBJ2-4; perhaps TRBD2 as D (6 bases). This CDR3 comprises 16 residues. Germline CDR1 is LGHNA and CDR2 is YSLEER. V was trimmed by 1 base and J by 0 bases, leaving 10 bases between them. For the CDR3, the DNA is TGCGCCAGCAGCCAAGTTAGCGGTCTAGCCAAAAACATTCAGTACTTC. This encodes CASSQVSGLAKNIQYF.

This clone was seen repeatedly, ten times or more. The V and J genes are TRBV7-2 and TRBJ2-1; 9 nucleotides match TRBD1. The germline V gene has CDR1 SGHTA and CDR2 FQGNSA. V was pared by 1 base and J by 10 bases, with 8 bases of the junction left unmatched. CDR3 size: 15 residues. Here the CDR3 reads CASSLGTGGSDEQFF. CDR3 sequence (DNA): TGTGCCAGCAGCTTAGGCACAGGGGGCTCCGACGAGCAGTTCTTC. The whole variable domain, remainder taken from reference TRBV7-2 and TRBJ2-1, is GAGVSQSPSNKVTEKGKDVELRCDPISGHTALYWYRQSLGQGLEFLIYFQGNSAPDKSGLPSDRFSAERTGGSVSTLTIQRTQQEDSAVYLCASSLGTGGSDEQFFGPGTRLTVL.

The chain has TRBV3-1 (or the pseudogene TRBV3-2) and TRBJ2-2; tentatively, D is TRBD2 (5 bases). Trimming left V 2 bases short and J 5 bases short, with 15 bases between. Germline CDR1 reads LGHDT; CDR2 reads YNNKEL (reference sequence). This CDR3 is 16 amino acids long. The CDR3 DNA follows: TGTGCCAGCAGCCAAAGGGTAGGGAGAGGTACCGGGGAGCTGTTTTTT. Translation: CASSQRVGRGTGELFF.